This passage covers 32 T cell receptor beta chains from one sample sequenced in a study of blood T cell repertoires in COVID-19. Sequencing was performed with immunoSEQ multiplex PCR; in TCRdb, only in-frame clones are kept and a portion is missing. This table holds under 150,000 clones, 81% found once. The material sequenced was peripheral blood. All receptors come from a man aged 45-65 years with acute or convalescent COVID-19.

V gene TRBV19 combines with J gene TRBJ1-5; D is uncertain. CDR1 and CDR2 (germline): LNHDA, SQIVND (reference sequence). V was pared by 6 bases and J by 6 bases, with 9 bases between. The CDR3 loop spans 12 amino acids. The CDR3 sequence: CASRYLSQPQHF. The CDR3 nucleotides read TGTGCCAGTAGGTATTTGAGTCAGCCCCAGCATTTT.

The rearrangement uses TRBV2 and TRBJ2-3, with D perhaps matching TRBD1 or TRBD2 (7 bases each). The CDR3 spans 13 residues. CDR1 SNHLY and CDR2 FYNNEI come from the germline V gene. V lost 10 bases and J 2 bases, leaving 13 bases between the germline ends. CDR3 sequence reads: CATRGGLTDTQYF. CDR3 DNA sequence: TGTGCCACCAGGGGGGGGCTCACAGATACGCAGTATTTT.

The rearrangement links TRBV4-1 to TRBJ2-1; 11 bases fit TRBD2. J gave up 2 bases and V 0 bases, and 9 bases lay outside the gene matches. Germline V gives CDR1 MGHRA, CDR2 YSYEKL. CDR3 length equals 19 residues. The DNA for the CDR3 is TGCGCCAGCAGCCAAGATCCCCATGCTAGCGGGGGGACCTACAATGAGCAGTTCTTC. This encodes CASSQDPHASGGTYNEQFF.

This clone was found a few times. The rearrangement links TRBV7-3 to TRBJ2-1; 15 nucleotides line up with TRBD2. Germline CDR1 SGHTA, CDR2 FQGTGA. The CDR3 length is 18 residues. V trimming: 5 bases; J trimming: 0 bases; junction bases outside the gene matches: 5. CDR3 region: CASSPGLAGGFSYNEQFF. CDR3 nucleotides: TGTGCCAGCAGCCCGGGACTAGCGGGGGGCTTCTCCTACAATGAGCAGTTCTTC.

V usage is TRBV5-4 and J usage is TRBJ2-3; 15 bases are a match to TRBD2. The CDR3 covers 19 residues. Germline trimming cut 5 bases from V and 0 bases from J; bases unmatched to any gene: 10. CDR1 is SGHNT and CDR2 is YYREEE in the germline V gene (reference sequence). The CDR3 sequence is CASSLGTSGGRRSTDTQYF. The CDR3 nucleotides read TGTGCCAGCAGTTTAGGGACTAGCGGGGGGCGCCGAAGCACAGATACGCAGTATTTT. Full variable domain (rest looked up from reference TRBV5-4 and TRBJ2-3): ETGVTQSPTHLIKTRGQQVTLRCSSQSGHNTVSWYQQALGQGPQFIFQYYREEENGRGNFPPRFSGLQFPNYSSELNVNALELDDSALYLCASSLGTSGGRRSTDTQYFGPGTRLTVL.

In the case of this clone: Other DNA sequences in the same sample also yield this CDR3. The rearrangement uses TRBV7-3 and TRBJ2-1; TRBD2 might be the D (6 bases). The CDR3 has 13 residues. Between the trimmed V and J ends, which lost 3 bases and 5 bases, there was a span of 8 bases. Germline lookup yields CDR1 SGHTA and CDR2 FQGTGA. CDR3 DNA sequence: TGTGCCAGCAGCTTGACTAGGGACAATGAGCAGTTCTTC. Its translation is CASSLTRDNEQFF.

The rearrangement uses TRBV9 and TRBJ2-3, with D unclear. CDR1 and CDR2 from the germline V gene are SGDLS and YYNGEE. CDR3 length: 15 residues. V lost 1 base and J lost 1, with 10 bases in between. CDR3 in amino acids: CASSVYSGRTDTQYF. CDR3 in DNA: TGTGCCAGCAGCGTATATTCTGGGCGCACAGATACGCAGTATTTT.

This chain links TRBV5-8 with TRBJ2-2, with 11 bases aligning to TRBD2. V lost 5 bases and J lost 7; bases outside the gene matches: 7. Germline lookup yields CDR1 SGHTS and CDR2 YDEGEE. The length of the CDR3 is 15 residues. The CDR3 DNA reads as TGTGCCAGCAGAATAGCGGGGGGGCAGATCGGGGAGCTGTTTTTT. Translating gives CASRIAGGQIGELFF.

The rearrangement joins TRBV4-2 to TRBJ2-2; D is perhaps TRBD2 (6 bases). Trimming pared 5 bases from V and 5 bases from J, leaving 15 bases between. Germline loops: CDR1 LGHNA, CDR2 YNFKEQ. CDR3 length equals 15 residues. The CDR3 nucleotides read TGTGCCAGCAGCTCCTTAGGACTACAAACCGGGGAGCTGTTTTTT. Its translation: CASSSLGLQTGELFF.

This clone was seen a handful of times. The chain joins TRBV18 to TRBJ1-1; 7 nucleotides line up with TRBD1. CDR1 and CDR2 from the germline V gene are KGHSH and LQKENI. V lost 3 bases, J lost 10 bases, and 5 bases stayed unmatched. The CDR3 spans 12 residues. DNA for the CDR3: TGTGCCAGCTCACCCCCCGACAGGGCAGCTTTCTTT. Amino acids: CASSPPDRAAFF.

The table lists this clone with a count of one. The chain is built from TRBV7-2 and TRBJ2-7, with TRBD1 matching 7 bases. Germline-derived CDR1 and CDR2 are SGHTA and FQGNSA. CDR3 size: 13 residues. The trim removed 5 bases at V and 4 bases at J, leaving 5 bases unmatched. CDR3 in amino acids: CASSRDRIYEQYF. The CDR3 coding sequence is TGTGCCAGCAGCCGGGACAGAATTTACGAGCAGTACTTC.

The chain has TRBV28 and TRBJ1-2; TRBD1 is a possible D gene (6 bases). Germline assignment: CDR1 MDHEN and CDR2 SYDVKM. V was cut by 5 bases and J by 4 bases, with 17 bases left in between. This CDR3 region has 15 residues. The CDR3 protein is CASSIALTGIYGYTF. The CDR3 DNA sequence: TGTGCCAGCAGTATCGCCTTGACAGGAATCTATGGCTACACCTTC.

This rearrangement joins TRBV12-5 to TRBJ1-1, with D uncertain. The length of the CDR3 is 13 residues. The V and J ends lost 1 base and 4 bases respectively, with 7 bases between them. CDR1 LGHNT and CDR2 FRNRAP come from the germline V gene. CDR3 in DNA: TGTGCTAGTGGTTTGGCGGGGAGCACTGAAGCTTTCTTT. Amino acid sequence: CASGLAGSTEAFF.

The table lists this clone with a count of one. The chain uses TRBV2 and TRBJ1-1; no clear D. CDR1 is SNHLY, CDR2 FYNNEI, per germline. V was cut by 5 bases and J by 2 bases, with 12 bases left in between. CDR3 length equals 14 residues. The CDR3 DNA sequence: TGTGCCAGCAGTCCCCCGGGAGCAAACACTGAAGCTTTCTTT. Translated, it gives CASSPPGANTEAFF.

The CDR3, as DNA: TGCGCCAGCAGCCTACTTACAGGGGAGCCCCAGCATTTT. Its translation is CASSLLTGEPQHF. The chain couples TRBV5-1 to TRBJ1-5; 7 nucleotides match TRBD1. V was pared by 4 bases and J by 8 bases, with 6 bases of the junction left unmatched. CDR1 and CDR2 from the germline V gene are SGHRS and YFSETQ. The CDR3 runs to 13 residues.

The chain carries TRBV19 and TRBJ2-5, with D uncertain. CDR3 length: 14 residues. Trimming stripped 2 bases from V and 1 base from J, with 8 bases between. Germline lookup yields CDR1 LNHDA and CDR2 SQIVND (reference sequence). The CDR3 DNA reads as TGTGCCAGTAGTATAATCGGGTTCCAAGAGACCCAGTACTTC. This translates into CASSIIGFQETQYF.

V is TRBV6-5 and J is TRBJ1-4, with TRBD1 matching 10 bases. Germline V gives CDR1 MNHEY, CDR2 SVGAGI. V shed 5 bases, J shed 4 bases, and the junction held 4 bases outside the gene matches. The CDR3 is 15 residues long. CDR3 nucleotide sequence: TGTGCCAGCAGTCCGGGACAGGGGAATAATGAAAAACTGTTTTTT. Encoded protein: CASSPGQGNNEKLFF.

This chain links TRBV5-1 with TRBJ2-3; 10 bases are a match to TRBD1. Losses at the gene ends were 4 bases for V and 1 base for J; bases not matched to a gene: 6. Germline CDR1 is SGHRS and CDR2 is YFSETQ. The CDR3 runs 16 residues. The CDR3: CASSPAGTGGTDTQYF. DNA for the CDR3: TGCGCCAGCAGCCCAGCCGGGACAGGGGGCACAGATACGCAGTATTTT.

This chain joins TRBV5-1 and TRBJ1-6; TRBD1 might be the D (6 bases). Between the trimmed V and J ends, which lost 4 bases and 6 bases, there was a span of 14 bases. Germline CDR1 and CDR2: SGHRS and YFSETQ. There are 15 residues in the CDR3. DNA for the CDR3: TGCGCCAGCAGCGGCCTCAGGGGAAGTAATTCACCCCTCCACTTT. Translated, it gives CASSGLRGSNSPLHF.

CDR3 nucleotide sequence: TGTGCCAGCAACTCCAGAGGATCTAATGAAAAACTGTTTTTT. It specifies CASNSRGSNEKLFF. The chain couples TRBV6-5 to TRBJ1-4; no reliable D call. The CDR3 loop spans 14 amino acids. The germline V and J ends were trimmed by 7 bases and 3 bases, with 12 bases remaining between them. Per germline, CDR1 MNHEY and CDR2 SVGAGI.

This clone showed up just once. The chain uses TRBV7-8 and TRBJ2-7; D perhaps matches TRBD1 (6 bases). Germline CDR1 and CDR2: SGHVS and FQNEAQ. CDR3 length: 14 residues. With 1 base removed from V and 6 bases from J, the gap between germline ends came to 13 bases. The CDR3 nucleotides read TGTGCCAGCAGCTTAGAATATCTAGGGGGCGAGCAGTACGTC. This encodes CASSLEYLGGEQYV.

The chain links TRBV7-2 to TRBJ2-2; D remains ambiguous. Trimming took 0 bases from V and 0 from J, leaving 5 bases between them. Germline V CDR1 and CDR2: SGHTA, FQGNSA. CDR3 length: 15 amino acids. DNA of the CDR3: TGTGCCAGCAGCTTAGCCGGGTCGAACACCGGGGAGCTGTTTTTT. It translates to CASSLAGSNTGELFF.

This clone was seen a few times. The chain couples TRBV6-4 to TRBJ1-4; D perhaps matches TRBD1 (5 bases). CDR3 length equals 16 residues. Germline V lookup: CDR1 MRHNA, CDR2 SNTAGT. The V end lost 0 bases, the J end lost 4 bases, and 12 bases lay between the germline ends. The CDR3 nucleotides read TGTGCCAGCAGTGACTCGACAGACCATGTTAATGAAAAACTGTTTTTT. Translating gives CASSDSTDHVNEKLFF.

The chain employs TRBV24-1 and TRBJ2-1, with D maybe TRBD2 (5 bases). CDR1 KGHDR and CDR2 SFDVKD come from the germline V gene. This CDR3 spans 13 amino acids. V gave up 7 bases and J gave up 6 bases, with 12 bases separating them. CDR3 residues: CATRRTPGNEQFF. The CDR3, as DNA: TGTGCCACCAGGCGGACTCCCGGCAATGAGCAGTTCTTC.

The chain joins TRBV9 to TRBJ1-1; D call uncertain. V lost 3 bases to trimming and J lost 0 bases, with 15 bases between them. The CDR3 loop spans 16 amino acids. Germline V lookup: CDR1 SGDLS, CDR2 YYNGEE. CDR3 sequence: CASSAIFGKMNTEAFF. The CDR3 DNA reads as TGTGCCAGCAGCGCCATCTTCGGGAAGATGAACACTGAAGCTTTCTTT.

The chain uses TRBV7-8 and TRBJ1-1, with 9 bases fitting TRBD1. V gave up 5 bases and J gave up 4 bases; unmatched junction bases: 5. The CDR3 loop spans 14 amino acids. CDR1 is SGHVS and CDR2 is FQNEAQ in the germline V gene. CDR3 sequence reads: CASSSRDRVTEAFF. The CDR3 DNA follows: TGTGCCAGCAGCAGCCGGGACAGGGTCACTGAAGCTTTCTTT.

The chain links TRBV19 to TRBJ2-3; D may be TRBD1 (6 bases). Looked up from germline, CDR1 is LNHDA and CDR2 is SQIVND (reference sequence). This CDR3 contains 15 residues. Trimming removed 2 bases at V and 6 bases at J, with 15 bases between. The CDR3 sequence: CASSIQGQVRDTQYF. CDR3 bases: TGTGCCAGTAGTATACAGGGACAAGTCAGGGATACGCAGTATTTT.

CDR3 coding DNA: TGTGCCAGCAGCTTCTTCTTTGAGCGGGGGAACACCGGGGAGCTGTTTTTT. Translated, it gives CASSFFFERGNTGELFF. J is TRBJ2-2 and V is TRBV5-6; 7 bases map to TRBD2. The CDR3 extends over 17 amino acids. Germline CDR1 is SGHDT and CDR2 is YYEEEE. V gave up 2 bases and J gave up 1 base; unmatched junction bases: 8.

CDR3 amino acids: CATSDQRHDSSDTQYF. Here the CDR3 DNA reads TGTGCCACCAGTGATCAAAGACACGATTCATCAGATACGCAGTATTTT. This chain joins TRBV24-1 and TRBJ2-3; no firm D call. V was clipped by 3 bases and J by 4 bases, with 16 bases between them. Germline-derived CDR1 and CDR2 are KGHDR and SFDVKD. The CDR3 extends over 16 amino acids.

The V and J genes are TRBV5-4 and TRBJ1-1; TRBD1 matches at 7 bases. The junction had 10 bases not matched to a gene; V was cut back by 1 base and J by 4 bases. The CDR3 spans 16 residues. CDR1 is SGHNT and CDR2 is YYREEE in the germline V gene (reference sequence). CDR3 loop: CASSLSTGNRVTEAFF. The DNA of the CDR3 is TGTGCCAGCAGCTTGTCGACAGGGAATCGGGTCACTGAAGCTTTCTTT.

The chain links TRBV6-1 to TRBJ2-5; a possible D gene is TRBD1 (5 bases). Trimming removed 1 base at V and 2 bases at J, with 14 bases between. Germline V gene lookup returns CDR1 MNHNS and CDR2 SASEGT. There are 16 residues in the CDR3. The CDR3 sequence: CASSEEGAALQETQYF. CDR3 nucleotides: TGTGCCAGCAGTGAAGAAGGGGCAGCGCTACAAGAGACCCAGTACTTC.

This chain joins TRBV19 and TRBJ1-5; the D gene is possibly TRBD1 (6 bases). Trimming stripped 2 bases from V and 7 bases from J, with 24 bases between. The CDR3 spans 18 residues. Germline V gives CDR1 LNHDA, CDR2 SQIVND (reference sequence). DNA for the CDR3: TGTGCCAGTAGTATATCGTTCAGCGGGGCGGGGGGCGTGCAGCCCCAGCATTTT. Translation: CASSISFSGAGGVQPQHF.